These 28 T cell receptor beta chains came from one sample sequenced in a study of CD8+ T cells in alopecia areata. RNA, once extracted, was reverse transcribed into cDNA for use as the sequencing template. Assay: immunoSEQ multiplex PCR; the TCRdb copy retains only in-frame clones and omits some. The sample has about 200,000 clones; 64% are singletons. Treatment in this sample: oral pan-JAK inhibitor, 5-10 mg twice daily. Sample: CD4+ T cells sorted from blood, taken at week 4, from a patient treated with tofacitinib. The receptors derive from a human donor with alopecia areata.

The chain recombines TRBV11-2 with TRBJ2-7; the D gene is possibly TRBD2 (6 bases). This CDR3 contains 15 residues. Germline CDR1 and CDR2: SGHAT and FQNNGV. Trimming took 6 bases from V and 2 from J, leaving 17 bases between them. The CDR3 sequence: CASSTSAGPPYEQYF. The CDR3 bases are TGTGCCAGCAGTACCAGCGCGGGACCACCCTACGAGCAGTACTTC.

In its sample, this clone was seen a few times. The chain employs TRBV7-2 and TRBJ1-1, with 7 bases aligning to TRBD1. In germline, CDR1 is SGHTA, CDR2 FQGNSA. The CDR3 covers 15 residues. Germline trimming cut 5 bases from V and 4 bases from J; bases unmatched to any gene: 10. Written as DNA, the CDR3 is TGTGCCAGCAGCCCGCTTAGGGGGCGGACCACTGAAGCTTTCTTT. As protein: CASSPLRGRTTEAFF.

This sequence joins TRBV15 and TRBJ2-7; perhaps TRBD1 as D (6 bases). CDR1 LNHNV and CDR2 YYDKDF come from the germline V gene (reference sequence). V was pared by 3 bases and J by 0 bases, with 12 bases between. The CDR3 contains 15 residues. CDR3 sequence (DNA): TGTGCCACCAGCAGGGAAACAGGGAGCTCCTACGAGCAGTACTTC. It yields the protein CATSRETGSSYEQYF.

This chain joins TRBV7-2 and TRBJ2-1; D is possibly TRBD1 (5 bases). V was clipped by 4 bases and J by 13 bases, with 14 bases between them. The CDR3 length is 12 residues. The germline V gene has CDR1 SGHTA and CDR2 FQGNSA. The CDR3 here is CASSSAGFGQFF. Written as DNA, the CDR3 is TGTGCCAGCAGCTCCGCAGGGTTTGGCCAGTTCTTC.

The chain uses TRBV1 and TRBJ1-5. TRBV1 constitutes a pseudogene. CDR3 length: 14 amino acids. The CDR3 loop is CTSSQEGRNQPQHF. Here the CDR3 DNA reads TGCACCAGCAGCCAAGAGGGACGCAATCAGCCCCAGCATTTT.

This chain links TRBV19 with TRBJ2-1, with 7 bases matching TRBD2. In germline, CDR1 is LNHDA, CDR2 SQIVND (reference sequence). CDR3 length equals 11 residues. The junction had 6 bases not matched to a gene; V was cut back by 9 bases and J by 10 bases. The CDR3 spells CASLWEGEQFF. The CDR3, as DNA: TGTGCCAGCCTATGGGAGGGAGAGCAGTTCTTC.

For the CDR3, the DNA is TGCGCCAGCAGCTTGGACGGGTACGAGCAGTACTTC. This gives the protein CASSLDGYEQYF. The chain combines TRBV5-1 with TRBJ2-7; D is ambiguous. With 0 bases removed from V and 4 bases from J, the gap between germline ends came to 5 bases. The CDR3 runs to 12 residues. CDR1 SGHRS and CDR2 YFSETQ come from the germline V gene.

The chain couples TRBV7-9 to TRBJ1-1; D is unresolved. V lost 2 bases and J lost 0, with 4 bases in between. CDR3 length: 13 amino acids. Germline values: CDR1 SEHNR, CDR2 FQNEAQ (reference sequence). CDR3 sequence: CASSLNVNTEAFF. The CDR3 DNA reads TGTGCCAGCAGCTTAAACGTGAACACTGAAGCTTTCTTT.

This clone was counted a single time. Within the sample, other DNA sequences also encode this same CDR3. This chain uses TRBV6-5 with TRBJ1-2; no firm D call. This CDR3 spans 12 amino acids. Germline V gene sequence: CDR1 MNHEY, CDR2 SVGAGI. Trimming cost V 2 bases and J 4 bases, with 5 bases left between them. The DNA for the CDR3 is TGTGCCAGCAGTTACACTGGCTATGGCTACACCTTC. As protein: CASSYTGYGYTF.

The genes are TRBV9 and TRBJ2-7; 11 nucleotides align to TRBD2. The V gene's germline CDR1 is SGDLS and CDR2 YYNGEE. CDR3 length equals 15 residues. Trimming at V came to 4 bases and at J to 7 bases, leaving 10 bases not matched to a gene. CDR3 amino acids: CASSPGTSGQREQYF. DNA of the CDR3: TGTGCCAGCAGCCCCGGGACTAGCGGCCAGAGGGAGCAGTACTTC. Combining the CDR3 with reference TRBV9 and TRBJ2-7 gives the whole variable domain DSGVTQTPKHLITATGQRVTLRCSPRSGDLSVYWYQQSLDQGLQFLIQYYNGEERAKGNILERFSAQQFPDLHSELNLSSLELGDSALYFCASSPGTSGQREQYFGPGTRLTVT.

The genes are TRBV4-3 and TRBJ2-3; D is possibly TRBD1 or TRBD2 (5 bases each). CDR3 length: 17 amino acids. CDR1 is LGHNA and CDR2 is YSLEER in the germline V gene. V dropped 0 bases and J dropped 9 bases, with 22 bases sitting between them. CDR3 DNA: TGCGCCAGCAGCCAAGATCCCCCAGGGACCCCCGAGGGGACGCAGTATTTT. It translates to CASSQDPPGTPEGTQYF.

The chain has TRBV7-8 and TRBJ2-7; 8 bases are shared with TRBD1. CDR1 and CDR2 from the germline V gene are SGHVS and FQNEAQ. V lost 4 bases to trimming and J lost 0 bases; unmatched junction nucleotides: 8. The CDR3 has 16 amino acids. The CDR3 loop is CASSWRGDRSSYEQYF. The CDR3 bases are TGTGCCAGCAGCTGGAGGGGGGACAGGAGCTCCTACGAGCAGTACTTC.

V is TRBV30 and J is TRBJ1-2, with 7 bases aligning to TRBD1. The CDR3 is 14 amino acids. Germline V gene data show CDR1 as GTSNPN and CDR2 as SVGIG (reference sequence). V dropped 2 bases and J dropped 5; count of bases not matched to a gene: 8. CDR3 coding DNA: TGTGCCTGGAGTTCCCAAGGGACAGCTTATGGCTACACCTTC. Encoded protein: CAWSSQGTAYGYTF.

This CDR3 reads CASSLWDTSTDTQYF. The DNA for the CDR3 is TGTGCCAGCAGCTTGTGGGACACTAGCACAGATACGCAGTATTTT. J is TRBJ2-3 and V is TRBV7-9; D perhaps matches TRBD1 (6 bases). This CDR3 has 15 amino acids. The germline V gene encodes CDR1 SEHNR and CDR2 FQNEAQ (reference sequence). The V end was cut by 3 bases, the J end by 0 bases, with 10 bases between.

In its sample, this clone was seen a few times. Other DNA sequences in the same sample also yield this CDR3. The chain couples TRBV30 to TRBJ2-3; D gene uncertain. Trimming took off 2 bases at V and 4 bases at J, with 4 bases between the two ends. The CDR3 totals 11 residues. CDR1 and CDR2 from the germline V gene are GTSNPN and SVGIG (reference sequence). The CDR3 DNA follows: TGTGCCTGGAGTCCCGCAGATACGCAGTATTTT. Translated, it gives CAWSPADTQYF.

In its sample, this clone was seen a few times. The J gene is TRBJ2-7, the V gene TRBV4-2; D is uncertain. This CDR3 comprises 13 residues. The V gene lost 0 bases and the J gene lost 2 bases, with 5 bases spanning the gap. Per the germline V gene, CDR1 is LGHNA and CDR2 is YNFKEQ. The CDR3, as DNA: TGTGCCAGCAGCCAAGAAACAACCTACGAGCAGTACTTC. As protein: CASSQETTYEQYF.

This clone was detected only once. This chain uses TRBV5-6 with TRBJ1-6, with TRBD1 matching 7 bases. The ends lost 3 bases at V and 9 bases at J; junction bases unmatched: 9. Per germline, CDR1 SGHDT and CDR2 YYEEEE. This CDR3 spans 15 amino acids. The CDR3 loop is CASSWDKGAASPLHF. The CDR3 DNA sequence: TGTGCCAGCAGCTGGGACAAGGGGGCGGCTTCACCCCTCCACTTT.

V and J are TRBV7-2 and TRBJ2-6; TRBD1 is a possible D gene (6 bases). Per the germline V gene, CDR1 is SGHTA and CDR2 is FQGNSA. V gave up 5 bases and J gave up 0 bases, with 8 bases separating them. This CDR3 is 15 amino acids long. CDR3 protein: CASSIQGSGANVLTF. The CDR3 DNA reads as TGTGCCAGCAGCATACAGGGCTCTGGGGCCAACGTCCTGACTTTC.

DNA of the CDR3: TGTGCCAGCAGTGACACGGGTGGAGCCTATAATTCACCCCTCCACTTT. Encoded protein: CASSDTGGAYNSPLHF. The V gene is TRBV25-1, the J gene TRBJ1-6; no clear D. Germline-derived CDR1 and CDR2 are MGHDK and SYGVNS. The V gene lost 3 bases and the J gene lost 2 bases, with 11 bases spanning the gap. The CDR3 consists of 16 residues.

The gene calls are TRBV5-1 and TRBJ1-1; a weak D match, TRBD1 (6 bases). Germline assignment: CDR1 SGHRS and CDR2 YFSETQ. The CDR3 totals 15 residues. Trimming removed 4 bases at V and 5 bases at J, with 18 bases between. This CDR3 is CASSEMTGTGTEAFF. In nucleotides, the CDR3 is TGCGCCAGCAGCGAGATGACAGGAACAGGTACTGAAGCTTTCTTT.

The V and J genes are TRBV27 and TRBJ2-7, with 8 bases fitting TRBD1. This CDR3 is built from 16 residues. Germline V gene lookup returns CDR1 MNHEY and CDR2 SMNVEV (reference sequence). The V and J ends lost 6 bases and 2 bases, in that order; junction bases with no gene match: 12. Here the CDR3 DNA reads TGTGCCAGCAGAAGAGGACAGGGATCCCTTACCTACGAGCAGTACTTC. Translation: CASRRGQGSLTYEQYF.

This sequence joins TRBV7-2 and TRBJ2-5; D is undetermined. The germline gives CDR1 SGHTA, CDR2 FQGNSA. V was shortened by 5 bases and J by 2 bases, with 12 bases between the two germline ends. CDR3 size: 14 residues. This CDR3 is CASSGEVGQETQYF. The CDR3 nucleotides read TGTGCCAGCAGCGGAGAAGTGGGGCAAGAGACCCAGTACTTC. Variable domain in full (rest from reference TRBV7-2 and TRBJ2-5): GAGVSQSPSNKVTEKGKDVELRCDPISGHTALYWYRQSLGQGLEFLIYFQGNSAPDKSGLPSDRFSAERTGGSVSTLTIQRTQQEDSAVYLCASSGEVGQETQYFGPGTRLLVL.

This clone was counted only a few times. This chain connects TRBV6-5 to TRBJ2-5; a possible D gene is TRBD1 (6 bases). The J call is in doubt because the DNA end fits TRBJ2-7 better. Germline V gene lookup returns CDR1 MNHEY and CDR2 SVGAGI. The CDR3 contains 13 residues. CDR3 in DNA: TGTGCCAGCAGTTACTCCACAGGGTACGAGCAGTACTTC. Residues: CASSYSTGYEQYF.

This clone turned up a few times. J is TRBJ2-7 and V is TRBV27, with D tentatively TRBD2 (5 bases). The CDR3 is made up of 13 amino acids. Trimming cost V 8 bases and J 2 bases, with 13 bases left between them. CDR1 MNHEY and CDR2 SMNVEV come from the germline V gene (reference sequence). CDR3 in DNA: TGTGCCAGCTCCCCAGCGACTACCTACGAGCAGTACTTC. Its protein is CASSPATTYEQYF.

The CDR3 loop reads CASSQGSQGNEQYF. Here the CDR3 DNA reads TGCGCCAGCAGCCAAGGAAGTCAGGGGAACGAGCAGTACTTC. The rearrangement links TRBV4-1 to TRBJ2-7; a possible D gene is TRBD1 (6 bases). Germline CDR1 and CDR2: MGHRA and YSYEKL. The CDR3 totals 14 residues. Trimming pared 1 base from V and 5 bases from J, leaving 12 bases between.

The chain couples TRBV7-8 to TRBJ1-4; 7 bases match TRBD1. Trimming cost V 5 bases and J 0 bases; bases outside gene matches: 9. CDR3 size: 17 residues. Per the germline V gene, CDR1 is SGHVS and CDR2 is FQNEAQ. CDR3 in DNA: TGTGCCAGCAGCCACGTTCGGGACAGCTCAACTAATGAAAAACTGTTTTTT. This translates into CASSHVRDSSTNEKLFF.

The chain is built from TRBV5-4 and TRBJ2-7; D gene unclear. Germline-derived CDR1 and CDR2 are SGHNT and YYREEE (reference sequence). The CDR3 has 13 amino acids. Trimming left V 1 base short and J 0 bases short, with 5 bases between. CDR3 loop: CASSLRDSYEQYF. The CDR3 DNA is TGTGCCAGCAGCTTGAGGGACTCCTACGAGCAGTACTTC.

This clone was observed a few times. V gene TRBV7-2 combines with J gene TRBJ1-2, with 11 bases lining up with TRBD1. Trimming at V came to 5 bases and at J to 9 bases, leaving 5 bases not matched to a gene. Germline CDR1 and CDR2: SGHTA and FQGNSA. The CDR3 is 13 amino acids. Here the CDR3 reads CASSPGTGGSYTF. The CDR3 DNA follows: TGTGCCAGCAGCCCCGGGACAGGGGGGAGCTACACCTTC. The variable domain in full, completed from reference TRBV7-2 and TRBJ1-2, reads GAGVSQSPSNKVTEKGKDVELRCDPISGHTALYWYRQSLGQGLEFLIYFQGNSAPDKSGLPSDRFSAERTGGSVSTLTIQRTQQEDSAVYLCASSPGTGGSYTFGSGTRLTVV.